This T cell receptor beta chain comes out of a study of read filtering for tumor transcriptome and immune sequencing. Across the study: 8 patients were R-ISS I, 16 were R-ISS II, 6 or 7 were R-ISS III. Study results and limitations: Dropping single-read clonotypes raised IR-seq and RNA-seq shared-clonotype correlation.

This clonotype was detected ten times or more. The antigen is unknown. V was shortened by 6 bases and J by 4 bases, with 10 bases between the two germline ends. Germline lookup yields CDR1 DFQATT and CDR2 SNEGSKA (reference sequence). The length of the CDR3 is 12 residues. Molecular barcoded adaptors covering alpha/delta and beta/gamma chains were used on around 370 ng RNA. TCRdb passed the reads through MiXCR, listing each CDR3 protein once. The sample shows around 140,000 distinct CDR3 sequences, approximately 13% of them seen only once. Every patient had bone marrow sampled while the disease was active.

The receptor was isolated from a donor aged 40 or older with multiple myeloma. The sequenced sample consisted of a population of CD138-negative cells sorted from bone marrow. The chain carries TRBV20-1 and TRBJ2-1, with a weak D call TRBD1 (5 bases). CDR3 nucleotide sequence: TGCAGTGCCCCGACAGATTACAATGAGCAGTTCTTC. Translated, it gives CSAPTDYNEQFF.